These T cell receptor beta chains were read from a single sample in a study of blood T cell repertoires in COVID-19. Only in-frame clones appear in the TCRdb table, and some are missing; sequencing was by immunoSEQ multiplex PCR. The sample has around 81,000 clones; roughly 86% are singletons. The sample taken for sequencing was peripheral blood. The receptors come from a woman aged 60-75 years with acute or convalescent COVID-19. CDR3s include the opening cysteine and the closing phenylalanine or tryptophan. The order of the fields is J gene, clone size, D gene, V gene, CDR3 DNA, CDR3 protein. The D gene is left open where the match is weak. Expanded clones get a size class; other rows say once, few or many, or leave the size out.

TRBJ2-7 | NA | NA | TRBV7-9 | TGTGCCAGCAGCTCGCGTACCCTCACCTACGAGCAGTACTTC | CASSSRTLTYEQYF
TRBJ1-6 | NA | NA | TRBV30 | TGTGCCTGGAGTGCGGGAACACCCCTCCACTTT | CAWSAGTPLHF
TRBJ2-1 | NA | NA | TRBV6-2/TRBV6-3 | TGTGCCAGCAGTTACTCGATTGCAGGTAGCTCCTACAATGAGCAGTTCTTC | CASSYSIAGSSYNEQFF
TRBJ2-3 | NA | TRBD2 | TRBV5-6 | TGTGCCAGCAGCTTGTTTCTCGGACTAGCGGGGGCAAGGGATACGCAGTATTTT | CASSLFLGLAGARDTQYF
TRBJ2-3 | NA | TRBD2 | TRBV7-2 | TGTGCCAGCAGCTATACCCGCGGGGGGGTCACAGATACGCAGTATTTT | CASSYTRGGVTDTQYF
TRBJ2-1 | few | TRBD1 | TRBV5-1 | TGCGCCAGCAGCTTACAGGACAGGGTCGGTGGTGTAGGGTTCTTC | CASSLQDRVGGVGFF
TRBJ1-6 | medium-sized | NA | TRBV9 | TGTGCCAGCAGCGTTTACGCGGGAGGGAATTCACCCCTCCACTTT | CASSVYAGGNSPLHF
TRBJ1-2 | NA | TRBD1 | TRBV6-6 | TGTGCCAGCAGTTACTCGGGACAGGTGAACTATGGCTACACCTTC | CASSYSGQVNYGYTF
TRBJ1-2 | NA | NA | TRBV27 | TGTGCCAGCAGTTTAAATTGGGGGGGCAAGAGACTAGGTGGCTACACCTTC | CASSLNWGGKRLGGYTF
TRBJ1-1 | NA | TRBD1 | TRBV6-4 | TGTGCCAGCAGGACCGGGACAGGGGGGGGCACGCCCGGCACTGAAGCTTTCTTT | CASRTGTGGGTPGTEAFF
TRBJ1-2 | NA | NA | TRBV28 | TGTGCCAGCAGTTTGCGGGGTAACTATGGCTACACCTTC | CASSLRGNYGYTF
TRBJ2-1 | NA | NA | TRBV7-9 | TGTGCCAGCAGCCCGCGGGACCGACGCTCCTACAATGAGCAGTTCTTC | CASSPRDRRSYNEQFF
TRBJ2-1 | NA | TRBD2 | TRBV6-2/TRBV6-3 | TGTGCCAGCAGTTACTACCTAGCGGGGGCTTTAAGCAATGAGCAGTTCTTC | CASSYYLAGALSNEQFF
TRBJ2-7 | medium-sized | NA | TRBV12-2 | TGTGCAAGCCCGAACCCGAACGGGACAGGGGCCTACGAGCAGTACTTC | CASPNPNGTGAYEQYF
TRBJ2-1 | NA | NA | TRBV11-3 | TGTGCCAGCAGCCCGACAGGAGGCTACAATGAGCAGTTCTTC | CASSPTGGYNEQFF
TRBJ2-2 | NA | TRBD1 | TRBV11-3 | TGTGCCAGCAGCCTCTCCCGGGAACAGGGGGCTGGGGAGCTGTTTTTT | CASSLSREQGAGELFF
TRBJ2-3 | NA | NA | TRBV7-3 | TGTGCCAGCAGCTACGACAGGAACACAGATACGCAGTATTTT | CASSYDRNTDTQYF
TRBJ1-2 | few | NA | TRBV6-5 | TGTGCCAGCACTGGGGGGGGCCTTGGCTACACCTTC | CASTGGGLGYTF
TRBJ2-1 | NA | TRBD1 | TRBV4-1 | TGCGCCAGCAGCCTCTTCTTGGGGACAGACTTCAATGAGCAGTTCTTC | CASSLFLGTDFNEQFF
TRBJ1-5 | NA | NA | TRBV28 | TGTGCCAGCAGGCTGGACAGTTTCAATCAGCCCCAGCATTTT | CASRLDSFNQPQHF
TRBJ1-4 | NA | NA | TRBV18 | TGTGCCAGCTCGTCACTTTCGGGATCGGGTAATGAAAAACTGTTTTTT | CASSSLSGSGNEKLFF
TRBJ2-1 | once | TRBD2 | TRBV5-6 | TGTGCCAGCAGCCCGGCGGCGGGAGGGGTGGGTGAGCAGTTCTTC | CASSPAAGGVGEQFF
TRBJ1-1 | NA | TRBD1 | TRBV10-3 | TGTGCCATCAACCCGACAGGGGAGCACACTGAAGCTTTCTTT | CAINPTGEHTEAFF
TRBJ2-2 | NA | TRBD2 | TRBV3-1/TRBV3-2 | TGTGCCAGCAGCCAACGAGGTGGCGGGGGGCTCACCGGGGAGCTGTTTTTT | CASSQRGGGGLTGELFF
TRBJ2-6 | NA | NA | TRBV2 | TGTGCCAGCAGTGACAGTCGAAGCTCTGGGGCCAACGTCCTGACTTTC | CASSDSRSSGANVLTF
TRBJ2-3 | once | TRBD2 | TRBV30 | TGTGCCTGGAGTGCTACTAGCGGGGTAGGGGATACGCAGTATTTT | CAWSATSGVGDTQYF
TRBJ2-7 | NA | TRBD2 | TRBV27 | TGTGCCAGCAGAGCGGGAGGGCCCTTCTACGAGCAGTACTTC | CASRAGGPFYEQYF
TRBJ2-7 | NA | NA | TRBV6-2/TRBV6-3 | TGTGCCAGCAGTTACCTAGCTTGGGACGAGCAGTACTTC | CASSYLAWDEQYF
TRBJ1-2 | NA | TRBD1 | TRBV28 | TGTGCCAGCAGTTCAGCTTTAGATGACAGGGGGTTTGGCTACACCTTC | CASSSALDDRGFGYTF